Presented here are 19 T cell receptor beta chains from one specimen sequenced in a study of T cells expressing NK-cell markers. Using the 5' RACE reads, TCRdb records one entry per CDR3 protein without DNA. This sample's table reports roughly 430,000 distinct CDR3 sequences. Sample: blood T cells: a sorted CD56 or NKG2C T cell subset, CD4+ or CD8+ T cells, or bulk PBMC T cells (not recorded which). The receptors here all came from a woman aged 18-69 years in good health.

This chain links TRBV2 with TRBJ2-2; TCRdb outputs TRBD1, but without DNA this stays unchecked. Per the germline V gene, CDR1 is SNHLY and CDR2 is FYNNEI. The CDR3 covers 20 residues. The CDR3 sequence is CASNIPGDRGHYANTGELFF.

The CDR3 here is CSAREWTSYEQYF. The rearrangement uses TRBV20-1 and TRBJ2-7; checking the TCRdb D call of TRBD1 is not possible without DNA. Germline CDR1 is DFQATT and CDR2 is SNEGSKA (reference sequence). The CDR3 contains 13 residues.

The J gene is TRBJ1-2, the V gene TRBV5-1. CDR1 is SGHRS, CDR2 YFSETQ, per germline. This CDR3 region has 14 residues. This CDR3 is CASSLGDINYGYTF. Supplemented by reference TRBV5-1 and TRBJ1-2, the full variable domain reads KAGVTQTPRYLIKTRGQQVTLSCSPISGHRSVSWYQQTPGQGLQFLFEYFSETQRNKGNFPGRFSGRQFSNSRSEMNVSTLELGDSALYLCASSLGDINYGYTFGSGTRLTVV.

V usage is TRBV29-1 and J usage is TRBJ1-1. CDR1 is SQVTM and CDR2 is ANQGSEA in the germline V gene. This CDR3 comprises 13 residues. This CDR3 reads CSVEERLGTEAFF.

The chain links TRBV4-2 to TRBJ1-1; TCRdb proposes TRBD1, but this gene call is untestable without DNA. The CDR3 runs to 16 residues. Per the germline V gene, CDR1 is LGHNA and CDR2 is YNFKEQ. The CDR3 is CASSLLGDSRNTEAFF.

The V gene is TRBV19, the J gene TRBJ1-1. The CDR3 contains 12 residues. Germline CDR1 is LNHDA and CDR2 is SQIVND (reference sequence). The CDR3 region is CASKSGNTEAFF.

The genes are TRBV9 and TRBJ2-5. This CDR3 contains 14 residues. Germline V CDR1 and CDR2: SGDLS, YYNGEE. CDR3 amino acids: CASSSGAIQETQYF. Looking up the rest from reference TRBV9 and TRBJ2-5 gives the full variable domain: DSGVTQTPKHLITATGQRVTLRCSPRSGDLSVYWYQQSLDQGLQFLIQYYNGEERAKGNILERFSAQQFPDLHSELNLSSLELGDSALYFCASSSGAIQETQYFGPGTRLLVL.

The chain employs TRBV20-1 and TRBJ1-1. Germline loops: CDR1 DFQATT, CDR2 SNEGSKA (reference sequence). The CDR3 is made up of 11 amino acids. The CDR3 reads CSGRLGTEAFF.

The chain recombines TRBV5-6 with TRBJ2-2. CDR1 SGHDT and CDR2 YYEEEE come from the germline V gene. The CDR3 has 16 amino acids. The CDR3 spells CASSSPRWGYTGELFF.

The CDR3 protein is CSARVPQGKSYEQYF. The V and J genes are TRBV20-1 and TRBJ2-7; TCRdb proposes TRBD1, but this gene call is untestable without DNA. The germline gives CDR1 DFQATT, CDR2 SNEGSKA (reference sequence). The CDR3 sequence is 15 residues long.

The chain recombines TRBV7-2 with TRBJ2-1; TCRdb selects TRBD1, and the lack of DNA leaves this call unchecked. The CDR3 has 14 amino acids. Germline values: CDR1 SGHTA, CDR2 FQGNSA. The chain's CDR3 is CASSLVARTNEQFF.

The chain uses TRBV9 and TRBJ2-2; TCRdb selects TRBD2, and the lack of DNA leaves this call unchecked. The CDR3 is 17 residues long. Germline V CDR1 and CDR2: SGDLS, YYNGEE. CDR3 region: CASSRTSGGLNTGELFF.

The chain couples TRBV3-1 to TRBJ2-1; TCRdb indicates TRBD1, and absent DNA this call remains unverified. The CDR3 extends over 13 amino acids. Germline-derived CDR1 and CDR2 are LGHDT and YNNKEL (reference sequence). CDR3 amino acids: CASSPGGIDEQFF.

The chain has TRBV20-1 and TRBJ1-3. This CDR3 region has 15 residues. Per germline, CDR1 DFQATT and CDR2 SNEGSKA (reference sequence). The CDR3 loop is CSGATGSPSGNTIYF.

The chain couples TRBV24-1 to TRBJ2-3. There are 13 residues in the CDR3. CDR1 and CDR2 (germline): KGHDR, SFDVKD. Here the CDR3 reads CATSDSRRDTQYF.

This sequence joins TRBV4-3 and TRBJ2-3; TCRdb gives TRBD2 as the D gene, but with no DNA this cannot be confirmed. The CDR3 extends over 20 amino acids. The germline CDR1 and CDR2 sequences are LGHNA and YSLEER. CDR3 in amino acids: CASSQEGLAGADLGTDTQYF.

The chain employs TRBV29-1 and TRBJ2-7; the TCRdb call, TRBD2, lacks DNA for checking. Germline assignment: CDR1 SQVTM and CDR2 ANQGSEA. The CDR3 has 16 residues. CDR3 residues: CSVVPGTSGSSYEQYF.

The J gene is TRBJ1-2, the V gene TRBV4-3. The CDR3 has 15 amino acids. The germline gives CDR1 LGHNA, CDR2 YSLEER. This CDR3 is CASSQDAFSDYGYTF.

This chain links TRBV25-1 with TRBJ1-6; as DNA is missing, the TRBD1 call by TCRdb cannot be tested. This CDR3 region has 16 residues. Germline CDR1 reads MGHDK; CDR2 reads SYGVNS. The CDR3 sequence: CASSEEGVKDNSPLHF.